A single sample gave rise to the 22 T cell receptor beta chains below, sequenced in a study of blood T cell repertoires in COVID-19 (dated by TCRdb to the early 2020s). Library preparation used the immunoSEQ multiplex PCR assay. TCRdb obtained this table from immuneACCESS and retained in-frame rearrangements with V and J assigned. These tables miss some clones; where compared with another copy, unresolved V genes account for less than half of the shortfall, and the remainder is unexplained. For this sample there are a few hundred thousand clones; approximately 85% appear just once. The ten largest clones take up 1.5% to 2% of the sample. The sample was PBMCs or T cells enriched from blood (not recorded which). These receptor sequences come from a woman aged 50 to 65 who had recovered from COVID-19.

The chain links TRBV9 to TRBJ2-3, with D unclear. V gave up 0 bases and J gave up 3 bases, with 11 bases separating them. The CDR3 extends over 15 amino acids. From germline, CDR1 is SGDLS and CDR2 YYNGEE. The CDR3 protein is CASSVGPAETDTQYF. CDR3 DNA sequence: TGTGCCAGCAGCGTAGGACCCGCGGAAACAGATACGCAGTATTTT.

This chain links TRBV2 with TRBJ1-5; 8 bases line up with TRBD1. With 6 bases clipped from V and 6 bases from J, the junction kept 10 bases outside the gene matches. The length of the CDR3 is 15 residues. Germline CDR1 and CDR2: SNHLY and FYNNEI. CDR3 sequence: CASRQDRGEGQPQHF. DNA of the CDR3: TGTGCCAGCAGGCAAGACAGGGGCGAGGGTCAGCCCCAGCATTTT.

The chain couples TRBV9 to TRBJ2-5; the match to TRBD2 covers 9 bases. V lost 0 bases and J lost 3; bases outside the gene matches: 6. The CDR3 has 16 residues. Germline V CDR1 and CDR2: SGDLS, YYNGEE. CDR3 nucleotides: TGTGCCAGCAGCGTAGGCCCTAGCGGGACGGAAGAGACCCAGTACTTC. This translates into CASSVGPSGTEETQYF.

The V call is TRBV4-2, the J call TRBJ2-1; 9 nucleotides line up with TRBD2. Trimming at V came to 0 bases and at J to 4 bases, leaving 10 bases not matched to a gene. Germline CDR1 is LGHNA and CDR2 is YNFKEQ. This CDR3 spans 18 amino acids. The chain's CDR3 is CASSQEGGAGGLYNEQFF. The CDR3 bases are TGTGCCAGCAGCCAAGAAGGTGGGGCGGGAGGGCTTTACAATGAGCAGTTCTTC.

The V gene is TRBV7-8, the J gene TRBJ2-1; TRBD2 matches at 11 bases. The CDR3 spans 20 residues. Germline assignment: CDR1 SGHVS and CDR2 FQNEAQ. Trimming took 1 base from V and 4 from J; bases not matched to a gene: 15. The CDR3 sequence: CASSLGLFRLAGKFYNEQFF. DNA for the CDR3: TGTGCCAGCAGCTTAGGGTTATTTCGACTAGCGGGGAAATTTTACAATGAGCAGTTCTTC.

The chain has TRBV4-1 and TRBJ2-1, with D perhaps TRBD2 (6 bases). Germline values: CDR1 MGHRA, CDR2 YSYEKL. Deletions cut 8 bases from V and 4 bases from J, with 18 bases between. This CDR3 has 15 residues. Here the CDR3 DNA reads TGCGCCAGCCGGAGAGCGGGCGGTGGGTACAATGAGCAGTTCTTC. Residues: CASRRAGGGYNEQFF.

The chain couples TRBV18 to TRBJ2-1, with 8 bases that match TRBD1. J gave up 5 bases and V 0 bases, and 3 bases lay outside the gene matches. Germline CDR1 reads KGHSH; CDR2 reads LQKENI. The CDR3 consists of 15 residues. The CDR3 DNA sequence: TGTGCCAGCTCACCACCCAGGGGGCAAGACAATGAGCAGTTCTTC. Its translation: CASSPPRGQDNEQFF.

This chain connects TRBV3-1 (or the pseudogene TRBV3-2) to TRBJ2-2; D is perhaps TRBD2 (6 bases). V was trimmed by 3 bases and J by 6 bases, leaving 8 bases between them. The CDR3 has 13 amino acids. CDR1 and CDR2 from the germline V gene are LGHDT and YNNKEL (reference sequence). The chain's CDR3 is CASSQRGSGELFF. DNA of the CDR3: TGTGCCAGCAGCCAGCGGGGCTCCGGGGAGCTGTTTTTT.

The chain joins TRBV4-1 to TRBJ1-5, with D maybe TRBD1 (6 bases). This CDR3 is built from 15 residues. The V end was cut by 0 bases, the J end by 11 bases, with 17 bases between. Germline V gene lookup returns CDR1 MGHRA and CDR2 YSYEKL. CDR3 region: CASSQDSTGPMAQHF. The CDR3 DNA reads TGCGCCAGCAGCCAAGATTCCACAGGGCCTATGGCCCAGCATTTT.

The gene calls are TRBV28 and TRBJ1-1, with 7 bases fitting TRBD1. CDR1 MDHEN and CDR2 SYDVKM come from the germline V gene. Trimming removed 5 bases from V and 4 bases from J; junction bases left unmatched: 4. This CDR3 spans 13 amino acids. The CDR3 DNA sequence: TGTGCCAGCAGTAGAGGGGGCATCACTGAAGCTTTCTTT. It yields the protein CASSRGGITEAFF.

V usage is TRBV9 and J usage is TRBJ2-3, with TRBD2 identical over 9 bases. This CDR3 has 15 residues. Germline V gene data show CDR1 as SGDLS and CDR2 as YYNGEE. Trimming took 2 bases from V and 2 from J; bases not matched to a gene: 3. The CDR3 bases are TGTGCCAGCAGCGTCCCTAGCGGGAACACAGATACGCAGTATTTT. Protein: CASSVPSGNTDTQYF.

The CDR3 DNA reads as TGCGCCAGCAGCTTGGTACTAGCGGCTTACAATGAGCAGTTCTTC. This codes for CASSLVLAAYNEQFF. The chain joins TRBV5-1 to TRBJ2-1, with 8 bases fitting TRBD2. The germline V gene has CDR1 SGHRS and CDR2 YFSETQ. The CDR3 is 15 amino acids. J was trimmed by 4 bases and V by 0 bases; bases with no gene match: 3.

The V call is TRBV6-5, the J call TRBJ2-2; no definite D call. The germline CDR1 and CDR2 sequences are MNHEY and SVGAGI. The CDR3 spans 14 residues. The V end was cut by 0 bases, the J end by 6 bases, with 8 bases between. As DNA, the CDR3 is TGTGCCAGCAGTTACTCGTCGGGTGCCGGGGAGCTGTTTTTT. This translates into CASSYSSGAGELFF.

The chain links TRBV28 to TRBJ2-6; D not resolved. The CDR3 runs 15 residues. V was shortened by 5 bases and J by 0 bases, with 8 bases between the two germline ends. Per germline, CDR1 MDHEN and CDR2 SYDVKM. CDR3 loop: CASSPIYSGANVLTF. The CDR3 DNA sequence: TGTGCCAGCAGTCCTATCTACTCTGGGGCCAACGTCCTGACTTTC. Complete variable domain (other parts from reference TRBV28 and TRBJ2-6): DVKVTQSSRYLVKRTGEKVFLECVQDMDHENMFWYRQDPGLGLRLIYFSYDVKMKEKGDIPEGYSVSREKKERFSLILESASTNQTSMYLCASSPIYSGANVLTFGAGSRLTVL.

This clone was counted only a few times. This chain links TRBV14 with TRBJ1-2, with TRBD1 as a possible D gene (6 bases). The CDR3 is made up of 12 amino acids. V shed 8 bases and J shed 2 bases, with 9 bases lying between them. The germline CDR1 and CDR2 sequences are SGHDN and FVKESK. The CDR3 is CASARGNYGYTF. Here the CDR3 DNA reads TGTGCCAGCGCCAGGGGAAACTATGGCTACACCTTC. The full variable domain, completed using reference TRBV14 and TRBJ1-2, is EAGVTQFPSHSVIEKGQTVTLRCDPISGHDNLYWYRRVMGKEIKFLLHFVKESKQDESGMPNNRFLAERTGGTYSTLKVQPAELEDSGVYFCASARGNYGYTFGSGTRLTVV.

The V gene is TRBV5-1, the J gene TRBJ2-1; maybe TRBD1 (6 bases). Germline CDR1 and CDR2: SGHRS and YFSETQ. This CDR3 has 16 residues. Trimming took off 3 bases at V and 5 bases at J, with 18 bases between the two ends. For the CDR3, the DNA is TGCGCCAGCAGCTGGGGTGAAGGGCAGGGGAACAATGAGCAGTTCTTC. This translates into CASSWGEGQGNNEQFF.

The rearrangement joins TRBV28 to TRBJ2-5, with a weak D call TRBD2 (5 bases). Trimming removed 5 bases from V and 2 bases from J, with 15 bases in between. This CDR3 spans 15 amino acids. The germline gives CDR1 MDHEN, CDR2 SYDVKM. The CDR3 DNA reads as TGTGCCAGCAGTCCCGGACTCTACCATCAAGAGACCCAGTACTTC. As protein: CASSPGLYHQETQYF.

V is TRBV6-5 and J is TRBJ1-2; 9 bases line up with TRBD1. Germline V CDR1 and CDR2: MNHEY, SVGAGI. CDR3 length: 14 amino acids. Unmatched junction bases numbered 4, after V lost 6 bases and J lost 2 bases. The CDR3 sequence: CASRLTGGNYGYTF. CDR3 coding DNA: TGTGCCAGCAGACTCACAGGGGGCAACTATGGCTACACCTTC.

This sequence joins TRBV5-1 and TRBJ1-2; no clear D. V was shortened by 0 bases and J by 7 bases, with 10 bases between the two germline ends. The CDR3 spans 13 residues. Germline V gives CDR1 SGHRS, CDR2 YFSETQ. DNA of the CDR3: TGCGCCAGCAGCTTGGTAGTTCGGGGTGGCTACACCTTC. It encodes CASSLVVRGGYTF. The whole variable domain, filled in from reference TRBV5-1 and TRBJ1-2, reads KAGVTQTPRYLIKTRGQQVTLSCSPISGHRSVSWYQQTPGQGLQFLFEYFSETQRNKGNFPGRFSGRQFSNSRSEMNVSTLELGDSALYLCASSLVVRGGYTFGSGTRLTVV.

For the CDR3, the DNA is TGCGCCAGCAGCTTGATGGGACAGGGGGGAGATACGCAGTATTTT. Translation gives CASSLMGQGGDTQYF. The chain uses TRBV5-1 and TRBJ2-3, with 11 nucleotides matching TRBD1. The length of the CDR3 is 15 residues. Germline loops: CDR1 SGHRS, CDR2 YFSETQ. Losses at the gene ends were 1 base for V and 5 bases for J; bases not matched to a gene: 3.

J is TRBJ1-2 and V is TRBV28, with 9 bases that match TRBD1. Germline CDR1 reads MDHEN; CDR2 reads SYDVKM. There are 16 residues in the CDR3. The J segment lost 1 base and the V segment lost 8 bases, leaving 11 bases of the junction unmatched. The CDR3 reads CASRRPGTGLNYGYTF. The DNA for the CDR3 is TGTGCCAGCCGTAGACCCGGGACAGGGCTTAACTATGGCTACACCTTC.

The genes are TRBV5-4 and TRBJ1-1; D not resolved. The CDR3 is 12 residues long. Germline lookup yields CDR1 SGHNT and CDR2 YYREEE (reference sequence). The V gene lost 0 bases and the J gene lost 7 bases, with 7 bases spanning the gap. CDR3 DNA: TGTGCCAGCAGCTTGGGGGAGGGTGAAGCTTTCTTT. It is translated as CASSLGEGEAFF.